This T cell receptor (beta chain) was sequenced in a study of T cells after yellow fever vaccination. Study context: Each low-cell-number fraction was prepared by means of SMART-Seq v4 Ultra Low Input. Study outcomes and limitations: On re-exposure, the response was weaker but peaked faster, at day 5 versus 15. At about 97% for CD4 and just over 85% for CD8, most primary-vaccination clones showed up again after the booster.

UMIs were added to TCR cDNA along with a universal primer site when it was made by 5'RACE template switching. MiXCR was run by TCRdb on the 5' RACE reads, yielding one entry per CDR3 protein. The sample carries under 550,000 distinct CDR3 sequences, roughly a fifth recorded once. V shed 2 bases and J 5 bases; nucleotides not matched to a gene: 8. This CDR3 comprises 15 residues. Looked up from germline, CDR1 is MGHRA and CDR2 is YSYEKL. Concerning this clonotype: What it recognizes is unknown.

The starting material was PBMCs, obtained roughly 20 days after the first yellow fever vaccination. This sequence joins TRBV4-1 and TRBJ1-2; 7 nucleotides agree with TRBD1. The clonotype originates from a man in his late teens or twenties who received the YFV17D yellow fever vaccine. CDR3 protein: CASSQIRDRNYGYTF. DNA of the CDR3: TGCGCCAGCAGCCAAATCCGGGACAGAAATTATGGCTACACCTTC.